The rows below give T cell receptor beta chains drawn from one sample of a study of blood T cell repertoires in COVID-19. Clones were sequenced by immunoSEQ multiplex PCR, and TCRdb holds only the in-frame ones, with some missing. This table holds roughly 130,000 clones, 88% found once. The sequenced material came from peripheral blood. These receptors were taken from a human donor with COVID-19, enrolled during active disease. The donor label of this sample is uncertain. CDR3s include the opening cysteine and the closing phenylalanine or tryptophan. The D gene is left open where the match is weak. Clone size, where shown, is once, few, many, or a class for clones that have expanded.

D gene,J gene,V gene,clone size,CDR3 protein,CDR3 DNA
TRBD1,TRBJ2-7,TRBV19,NA,CASSRGLEYEQYF,TGTGCCAGTAGCAGGGGGCTGGAGTACGAGCAGTACTTC
TRBD1,TRBJ2-1,TRBV7-9,NA,CASSLLGQGADNEQFF,TGTGCCAGCAGCTTACTGGGACAGGGGGCGGACAATGAGCAGTTCTTC
TRBD1,TRBJ2-3,TRBV7-3,few,CASSQNMPGTGIPDTQYF,TGTGCCAGCAGCCAGAACATGCCCGGGACAGGGATTCCAGATACGCAGTATTTT
NA,TRBJ1-1,TRBV19,NA,CASRRNSRVDTEAFF,TGTGCCAGTAGACGAAACTCCCGGGTGGACACTGAAGCTTTCTTT
TRBD1,TRBJ2-5,TRBV2,NA,CASSTGATTETQYF,TGTGCCAGCAGTACAGGGGCCACCACGGAGACCCAGTACTTC
TRBD1,TRBJ2-1,TRBV7-9,NA,CASSEDRVGQFF,TGTGCCAGCAGCGAGGACAGGGTGGGGCAGTTCTTC
NA,TRBJ1-3,TRBV18,once,CASSPTQGLENTIYF,TGTGCCAGCTCACCGACACAGGGTCTGGAAAACACCATATATTTT
TRBD2,TRBJ2-1,TRBV7-3,NA,CASSQSGLAANNEQFF,TGTGCCAGCAGCCAATCGGGACTAGCGGCAAACAATGAGCAGTTCTTC
NA,TRBJ1-5,TRBV5-1,NA,CASSPLSGGNQPQHF,TGCGCCAGCAGCCCCCTGAGCGGGGGGAATCAGCCCCAGCATTTT
TRBD1,TRBJ1-1,TRBV19,NA,CASSPYRDREDTEAFF,TGTGCCAGTAGTCCCTACCGGGACAGGGAGGACACTGAAGCTTTCTTT
TRBD1,TRBJ1-5,TRBV7-2,NA,CASSSQGGNQPQHF,TGTGCCAGCAGCTCCCAGGGGGGCAATCAGCCCCAGCATTTT
TRBD2,TRBJ2-7,TRBV5-6,NA,CASSIPIGGSYEQYF,TGTGCCAGCAGCATCCCGATCGGGGGGTCCTACGAGCAGTACTTC
TRBD1,TRBJ2-1,TRBV9,NA,CASSAMDRGLGEQFF,TGTGCCAGCAGCGCTATGGACAGGGGGCTGGGTGAGCAGTTCTTC
TRBD2,TRBJ2-3,TRBV27,NA,CASKYGSGGLGDTQYF,TGTGCCAGCAAATATGGTAGCGGGGGGCTAGGAGATACGCAGTATTTT
NA,TRBJ1-1,TRBV5-1,NA,CASSSGTMNTEAFF,TGCGCCAGCAGCTCAGGGACAATGAACACTGAAGCTTTCTTT
NA,TRBJ1-3,TRBV5-6,NA,CASSLERGLSGNTIYF,TGTGCCAGCAGCTTGGAAAGGGGTCTCTCTGGAAACACCATATATTTT
TRBD2,TRBJ2-3,TRBV29-1,NA,CSVGTSGEDTQYF,TGCAGCGTCGGGACTAGCGGGGAAGATACGCAGTATTTT
NA,TRBJ2-7,TRBV30,NA,CAWSADASGQLSYEQYF,TGTGCCTGGAGTGCAGATGCCTCCGGACAACTCTCCTACGAGCAGTACTTC
NA,TRBJ2-1,TRBV19,NA,CASSIGRDHEQFF,TGTGCCAGTAGTATAGGGCGGGACCATGAGCAGTTCTTC